The rows below give T cell receptor beta chains drawn from one sample of a study of vaccination effects on CD4 cells after COVID-19. Sequenced by immunoSEQ multiplex PCR; TCRdb stores in-frame clones only, minus some. The sample consists of 20,000 to 30,000 clones, less than 85% of them appearing once. Their antigens remain unidentified. Sequenced here: CD4+ T cells from PBMCs cultured with SARS-CoV-2 spike peptides, sampled before COVID-19 vaccination. These receptor sequences come from a human donor who had a prior SARS-CoV-2 infection. Both conserved end residues are part of each CDR3. A D gene is named only where the DNA matches it firmly. Size values are once, few and many counts, or a class for expanded clones, and some rows have none.

J gene: TRBJ1-5; D gene: NA; clone size: NA; V gene: TRBV6-1; CDR3 length: 15; CDR3 DNA: TGTGCCAGCAGTGAATCTGCAGGATTAAATCAGCCCCAGCATTTT; CDR3 protein: CASSESAGLNQPQHF
J gene: TRBJ2-3; D gene: NA; clone size: NA; V gene: TRBV2; CDR3 length: 14; CDR3 DNA: TGTGCCAGCACTTTCCCGGCGGCGGCAGATACGCAGTATTTT; CDR3 protein: CASTFPAAADTQYF
J gene: TRBJ1-2; D gene: NA; clone size: NA; V gene: TRBV5-1; CDR3 length: 13; CDR3 DNA: TGCGCCAGCAGCTTAGTAAGGGGGGACGGCTACACCTTC; CDR3 protein: CASSLVRGDGYTF
J gene: TRBJ1-4; D gene: NA; clone size: NA; V gene: TRBV5-4; CDR3 length: 15; CDR3 DNA: TGTGCCAGCAGCTTGCAGGGTGGCGCCGCGGGAAAACTGTTTTTT; CDR3 protein: CASSLQGGAAGKLFF
J gene: TRBJ1-2; D gene: NA; clone size: NA; V gene: TRBV28; CDR3 length: 12; CDR3 DNA: TGTGCCAGCAGCCAAACAGGGTATGGCTACACCTTC; CDR3 protein: CASSQTGYGYTF
J gene: TRBJ2-5; D gene: NA; clone size: many; V gene: TRBV5-6; CDR3 length: 14; CDR3 DNA: TGTGCCAGCAGCTTGGTTTGGGCTAGCAGGCCCCAGTACTTC; CDR3 protein: CASSLVWASRPQYF
J gene: TRBJ1-5; D gene: NA; clone size: once; V gene: TRBV5-6; CDR3 length: 19; CDR3 DNA: TGTGCCAGCACAGCTTCATCTGATGGGGGCCTCTTCTCCGAACAGCCCCAGCATTTT; CDR3 protein: CASTASSDGGLFSEQPQHF
J gene: TRBJ2-5; D gene: NA; clone size: NA; V gene: TRBV7-6; CDR3 length: 14; CDR3 DNA: TGTGCCAGCAGCTTACCAGGGAAAGGAGAGACCCAGTACTTC; CDR3 protein: CASSLPGKGETQYF
J gene: TRBJ2-5; D gene: TRBD2; clone size: NA; V gene: TRBV7-3; CDR3 length: 13; CDR3 DNA: TGTGCCAGCAGCCCAAGGACTAGGGAGACCCAGTACTTC; CDR3 protein: CASSPRTRETQYF
J gene: TRBJ2-1; D gene: NA; clone size: few; V gene: TRBV2; CDR3 length: 13; CDR3 DNA: TGTGCCAGCAGCTCCTTATTAGCCCATGAGCAGTTCTTC; CDR3 protein: CASSSLLAHEQFF
J gene: TRBJ1-3; D gene: NA; clone size: few; V gene: TRBV2; CDR3 length: 11; CDR3 DNA: TGTGCCAGCAGGGTGGGTGACACCATATATTTT; CDR3 protein: CASRVGDTIYF
J gene: TRBJ2-5; D gene: TRBD1; clone size: NA; V gene: TRBV5-1; CDR3 length: 17; CDR3 DNA: TGCGCCAGCAGCCTACCCCCCCCTGGACAGGGGGGGGAGACCCAGTACTTC; CDR3 protein: CASSLPPPGQGGETQYF
J gene: TRBJ2-1; D gene: TRBD2; clone size: few; V gene: TRBV19; CDR3 length: 15; CDR3 DNA: TGTGCCAGTAGTATAGGGACTAGCGGGAGTAGTGAGCAGTTCTTC; CDR3 protein: CASSIGTSGSSEQFF
J gene: TRBJ1-2; D gene: NA; clone size: NA; V gene: TRBV15; CDR3 length: 14; CDR3 DNA: TGTGCCACCAGCAGAGATTTTGGGGGGTACGGCTACACCTTC; CDR3 protein: CATSRDFGGYGYTF
J gene: TRBJ1-5; D gene: NA; clone size: NA; V gene: TRBV12-5; CDR3 length: 19; CDR3 DNA: TGTGCTAGTGGTTTCACTTACAGGGCCCACAACTATAGCAATCAGCCCCAGCATTTT; CDR3 protein: CASGFTYRAHNYSNQPQHF
J gene: TRBJ2-3; D gene: TRBD2; clone size: NA; V gene: TRBV20-1; CDR3 length: 15; CDR3 DNA: TGCAGTGCTAGTGGGGGTAGCGGGAGTTCAGATACGCAGTATTTT; CDR3 protein: CSASGGSGSSDTQYF
J gene: TRBJ2-7; D gene: NA; clone size: NA; V gene: TRBV9; CDR3 length: 14; CDR3 DNA: TGTGCCAGCAGCCAAGGGACACGCAGCTACGAGCAGTACTTC; CDR3 protein: CASSQGTRSYEQYF
J gene: TRBJ1-6; D gene: NA; clone size: once; V gene: TRBV19; CDR3 length: 15; CDR3 DNA: TGTGCCAGTACTAAAACAGGCAGCTATAATTCACCCCTCCACTTT; CDR3 protein: CASTKTGSYNSPLHF
J gene: TRBJ2-1; D gene: NA; clone size: NA; V gene: TRBV5-1; CDR3 length: 13; CDR3 DNA: TGCGCCAGCAGCTTTGGGGATGGGGTTGAGCAGTTCTTC; CDR3 protein: CASSFGDGVEQFF
J gene: TRBJ2-1; D gene: NA; clone size: few; V gene: TRBV12-3/TRBV12-4; CDR3 length: 13; CDR3 DNA: TGTGCCAGCAGTCTCAGCAGGGTCTATGAGCAGTTCTTC; CDR3 protein: CASSLSRVYEQFF
J gene: TRBJ1-2; D gene: NA; clone size: NA; V gene: TRBV6-1; CDR3 length: 11; CDR3 DNA: TGTGCCAGCAGTCTAAACTATGGCTACACCTTC; CDR3 protein: CASSLNYGYTF
J gene: TRBJ1-1; D gene: NA; clone size: NA; V gene: TRBV2; CDR3 length: 12; CDR3 DNA: TGTGCCAGCAACTACGGAAACCTTGAAGCTTTCTTT; CDR3 protein: CASNYGNLEAFF
J gene: TRBJ2-1; D gene: NA; clone size: NA; V gene: TRBV3-1/TRBV3-2; CDR3 length: 17; CDR3 DNA: TGTGCCAGCAGCCAAGTTAGGCGGCTAGCGTTGTACAATGAGCAGTTCTTC; CDR3 protein: CASSQVRRLALYNEQFF
J gene: TRBJ2-4; D gene: NA; clone size: NA; V gene: TRBV5-8; CDR3 length: 17; CDR3 DNA: TGTGCCAGCAGCCCCCGGGACTCTGCGATAGCCAAAAACATTCAGTACTTC; CDR3 protein: CASSPRDSAIAKNIQYF
J gene: TRBJ2-2; D gene: TRBD2; clone size: NA; V gene: TRBV9; CDR3 length: 16; CDR3 DNA: TGTGCCAGCAGCGTAACTAGCGGGGGGCACACCGGGGAGCTGTTTTTT; CDR3 protein: CASSVTSGGHTGELFF
J gene: TRBJ1-2; D gene: NA; clone size: NA; V gene: TRBV2; CDR3 length: 13; CDR3 DNA: TGTGCCAGCAGTGAAGACAGGGATTATGGCTACACCTTC; CDR3 protein: CASSEDRDYGYTF